The TCR beta chain described here comes from a study of blood T cells in healthy people across ages. Study-level information: Capture via template switching afforded approximately one barcoded beta molecule per two T cells.

Using a J-beta primer mix together with a sample-barcoded 5' primer, a second PCR was run for about 7 to 12 cycles. TCRdb re-called the 5' RACE reads through MiXCR, storing one row per CDR3 protein. The data hold fewer than 2 million distinct CDR3 sequences, with 30% to 40% observed a single time. This clonotype has more than one count but fewer than ten. Healthy Caucasians from Russia aged roughly 6 to 90 served as donors. The sample taken for sequencing was blood. This receptor was obtained from a human donor in good health.

CDR3 residues: CASSQLGLYGYTF. In nucleotides, the CDR3 is TGCGCCAGCAGCCAATTGGGGCTCTATGGCTACACCTTC. The rearrangement links TRBV4-3 to TRBJ1-2, with D possibly being TRBD1 (5 bases). V shed 2 bases and J shed 4 bases, with 8 bases lying between them. CDR3 size: 13 residues. CDR1 and CDR2 (germline): LGHNA, YSLEER.